A selection of T cell receptor beta chains follows, all from one sample in a study of CD8 T cells in Susac syndrome. Each CDR3 protein is one row after TCRdb ran MiXCR on the immunoSEQ multiplex PCR reads. The table lists approximately 150,000 distinct CDR3 sequences, about 93% of them singletons, with approximately 0.14% in the top ten. The sequenced sample was CD4+ T cells from PBMCs. The receptor source for this set is a human donor in good health. Each CDR3 is given with its conserved first and last residue. D genes are given only for firm matches. Clone size is stated in some rows and not others, as once, few, many or a class when expanded.

clone size	CDR3 length	V gene	D gene	J gene	CDR3 DNA	CDR3 protein
once	14	TRBV7-2	.	TRBJ2-3	TGTGCCAGCAGCTCATCTCAGGGAACAGATACGCAGTATTTT	CASSSSQGTDTQYF
.	12	TRBV20-1	TRBD2	TRBJ2-5	TGCAGTGTGGCGGGGGGGCCAGAGACCCAGTACTTC	CSVAGGPETQYF
.	14	TRBV12-3/TRBV12-4	.	TRBJ2-7	TGTGCCAGCAGTTTCGGAGACGGAGCCTACGAGCAGTACTTC	CASSFGDGAYEQYF
.	12	TRBV6-1	.	TRBJ1-5	TGTGCCAGCAGTGTCCAGACTCAGCCCCAGCATTTT	CASSVQTQPQHF
once	16	TRBV9	TRBD2	TRBJ2-1	TGTGCCAGCAGCGTAGAAGGGCTAGCGGGGTACAATGAGCAGTTCTTC	CASSVEGLAGYNEQFF
.	15	TRBV20-1	TRBD2	TRBJ2-5	TGCAGTGCTAGTCCAGCGGGGGGGTTCCAAGAGACCCAGTACTTC	CSASPAGGFQETQYF
few	13	TRBV27	.	TRBJ2-2	TGTGCCAGCAGTTTAGAGGGATCCGGGGAGCTGTTTTTT	CASSLEGSGELFF
.	14	TRBV23-1	.	TRBJ2-2	TGCGCCAGCAGTCGGGCAGGGTACACCGGGGAGCTGTTTTTT	CASSRAGYTGELFF
.	15	TRBV7-9	.	TRBJ2-5	TGTGCCAGCAGCCCCTCAACGGGTGGAGGGGAGACCCAGTACTTC	CASSPSTGGGETQYF
.	14	TRBV14	.	TRBJ1-4	TGTGCCAGCAGCCGCGGGCAGGGTGGTGAAAAACTGTTTTTT	CASSRGQGGEKLFF
.	12	TRBV6-5	.	TRBJ2-3	TGTGCCAGCGGGACGCACACAGATACGCAGTATTTT	CASGTHTDTQYF
once	16	TRBV7-9	.	TRBJ1-3	TGTGCCAGCAGCCCGTGGAGGGCACCCTCTGGAAACACCATATATTTT	CASSPWRAPSGNTIYF
.	15	TRBV5-6	.	TRBJ2-6	TGTGCCTCCGGAGGGGCTCACTCTGGGGCCAACGTCCTGACTTTC	CASGGAHSGANVLTF
.	16	TRBV3-1	TRBD2	TRBJ2-1	TGTGCCAGCAGCCAAGTGGTCGGGGGGGTTTACAATGAGCAGTTCTTC	CASSQVVGGVYNEQFF
.	15	TRBV29-1	.	TRBJ2-1	TGCAGCGTTGAAGGGACCTCGGGTTCCTACAATGAGCAGTTCTTC	CSVEGTSGSYNEQFF
.	15	TRBV27	TRBD2	TRBJ2-7	TGTGCCAGCAGTACCGCCCCGGGAGGGGGATACGAGCAGTACTTC	CASSTAPGGGYEQYF
.	15	TRBV3-1	.	TRBJ1-6	TGTGCCAGCAGCCAAAACCGGGCCAGCGGTTCACCCCTCCACTTT	CASSQNRASGSPLHF
.	16	TRBV7-6	TRBD1	TRBJ1-4	TGTGCCAGCAGCTTAAGCCCCGGGACAGTAACGGAAAAACTGTTTTTT	CASSLSPGTVTEKLFF
.	11	TRBV12-3/TRBV12-4	.	TRBJ1-1	TGTGCCAGCAGTTGGGGCACTGAAGCTTTCTTT	CASSWGTEAFF
.	15	TRBV7-2	.	TRBJ2-7	TGTGCCAGCAGCTTAGCAGTCCGGGCGTCCTACGAGCAGTACTTC	CASSLAVRASYEQYF
.	13	TRBV24-1	TRBD2	TRBJ2-5	TGTGCCAGCGCTAGCGGTCCTCAAGAGACCCAGTACTTC	CASASGPQETQYF
.	14	TRBV16	.	TRBJ1-4	TGTGCCAGCAGCCCGAATGGAGAGAATGAAAAACTGTTTTTT	CASSPNGENEKLFF
.	17	TRBV15	TRBD1	TRBJ2-3	TGTGCCACCAGCAGAGAGGGACAGGGGGCCTACACAGATACGCAGTATTTT	CATSREGQGAYTDTQYF
once	13	TRBV2	.	TRBJ2-5	TGTGCCAGCAGTGCCCGGGGAGCGGGCTACTTGTACTTC	CASSARGAGYLYF
.	17	TRBV5-1	TRBD2	TRBJ2-7	TGCGCCAGCAGCTTGTCACTAACTAGCGGGGGAGGCGGCGAGCAGTACTTC	CASSLSLTSGGGGEQYF
.	13	TRBV12-3/TRBV12-4	.	TRBJ1-2	TGTGCCAGCAGTCGCAGGGGTCCCTATGGCTACACCTTC	CASSRRGPYGYTF
.	15	TRBV24-1	.	TRBJ2-5	TGTGCCACCAGTGATTCTCGGACAGACCAAGAGACCCAGTACTTC	CATSDSRTDQETQYF
.	13	TRBV6-2/TRBV6-3	.	TRBJ2-2	TGTGCCAGCAGTTACCGGGGCACCGGGGAGCTGTTTTTT	CASSYRGTGELFF
.	16	TRBV6-1	.	TRBJ2-5	TGTGCCAGCAGTGAAGGGGCTAGCGTGCTTCAAGAGACCCAGTACTTC	CASSEGASVLQETQYF
.	15	TRBV3-1	.	TRBJ1-5	TGTGCCAGCAGCCAAGGGGGCAGGTCTTTAGAGCCCCAGCATTTT	CASSQGGRSLEPQHF
.	15	TRBV2	TRBD2	TRBJ2-3	TGTGCCAGCAGTGCCTCTAGCGGGGAACCGGGTACGCAGTATTTT	CASSASSGEPGTQYF
once	13	TRBV5-1	.	TRBJ2-5	TGCGCCAGCAGCGGGACAGCGGGAGAGACCCAGTACTTC	CASSGTAGETQYF
.	15	TRBV7-8	TRBD1	TRBJ1-5	TGTGCCAGCAGCATCGGGACAGGGAGTAATCAGCCCCAGCATTTT	CASSIGTGSNQPQHF
.	13	TRBV18	.	TRBJ2-3	TGTGCCAGCTCAGAATTCGTGAAAGATACGCAGTATTTT	CASSEFVKDTQYF
.	15	TRBV19	.	TRBJ2-6	TGTGCCAGTACCTGGACCGAGCGAGGGGCCAACGTCCTGACTTTC	CASTWTERGANVLTF
.	15	TRBV3-1	.	TRBJ2-3	TGTGCCAGCAGCGGGGGGTCCTCCCCACTGGATACGCAGTATTTT	CASSGGSSPLDTQYF
once	13	TRBV3-1	.	TRBJ2-2	TGTGCCAGCAGCCCTAGTGGCACCGGGGAGCTGTTTTTT	CASSPSGTGELFF
.	15	TRBV7-2	TRBD1	TRBJ2-2	TGTGCCAGCAGCTTCCTGACAGGGGAGACCGGGGAGCTGTTTTTT	CASSFLTGETGELFF
.	16	TRBV5-1	TRBD1	TRBJ2-2	TGCGCCAGCAGCATCCGGGACAGGGGGCAAGGCGGGGAGCTGTTTTTT	CASSIRDRGQGGELFF
.	14	TRBV29-1	TRBD2	TRBJ2-1	TGCAGCGTGGCTACTAGCGGGGGGGCCTGGGAGCAGTTCTTC	CSVATSGGAWEQFF
.	13	TRBV2	TRBD2	TRBJ2-3	TGTGCCAGCCCTAGCGGGAATAAGGATACGCAGTATTTT	CASPSGNKDTQYF
.	13	TRBV29-1	.	TRBJ1-1	TGCAGCGTTGTTGAAAACATGAACACTGAAGCTTTCTTT	CSVVENMNTEAFF
few	10	TRBV29-1	.	TRBJ2-5	TGCAGCGTTGGGGAAGAGACCCAGTACTTC	CSVGEETQYF
.	15	TRBV7-9	TRBD1	TRBJ1-3	TGTGCCAGCAGCTCTCAGGGGGACCGTGGAAACACCATATATTTT	CASSSQGDRGNTIYF
.	16	TRBV6-2/TRBV6-3	TRBD1	TRBJ1-6	TGTGCCAGCAGGGATCCGGGACAGGGAAGGAATTCACCCCTCCACTTT	CASRDPGQGRNSPLHF
once	13	TRBV12-3/TRBV12-4	.	TRBJ1-2	TGTGCCAGCAGTCGCGGCAGGGGTGATGGCTACACCTTC	CASSRGRGDGYTF
.	16	TRBV19	TRBD1	TRBJ1-1	TGTGCCAGTAGTACCGAGACAGGGCTAGGGAACACTGAAGCTTTCTTT	CASSTETGLGNTEAFF
once	17	TRBV4-2	TRBD1	TRBJ1-6	TGTGCCAGCAGCGCCAGACTACTGGGACAGGGGTTTTCACCCCTCCACTTT	CASSARLLGQGFSPLHF